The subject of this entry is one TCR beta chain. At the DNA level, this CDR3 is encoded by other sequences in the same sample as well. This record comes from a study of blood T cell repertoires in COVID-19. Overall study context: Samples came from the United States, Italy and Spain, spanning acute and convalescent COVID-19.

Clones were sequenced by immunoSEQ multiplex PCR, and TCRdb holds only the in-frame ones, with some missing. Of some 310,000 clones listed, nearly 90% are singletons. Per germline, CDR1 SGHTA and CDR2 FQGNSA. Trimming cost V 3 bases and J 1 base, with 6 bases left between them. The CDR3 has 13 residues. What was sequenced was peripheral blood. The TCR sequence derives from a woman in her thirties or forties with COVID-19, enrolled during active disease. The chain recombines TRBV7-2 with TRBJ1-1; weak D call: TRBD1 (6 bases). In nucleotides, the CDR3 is TGTGCCAGCAGCTTGGGACAGAACACTGAAGCTTTCTTT. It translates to CASSLGQNTEAFF. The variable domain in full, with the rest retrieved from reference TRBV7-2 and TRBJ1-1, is GAGVSQSPSNKVTEKGKDVELRCDPISGHTALYWYRQSLGQGLEFLIYFQGNSAPDKSGLPSDRFSAERTGGSVSTLTIQRTQQEDSAVYLCASSLGQNTEAFFGQGTRLTVV.